Listed below are T cell receptor beta chains from one sample, sequenced in a study of CD8+ T cells in alopecia areata. Using immunoSEQ multiplex PCR, the repertoire was profiled, and TCRdb retains in-frame clones only, with some absent. The sample yields approximately 150,000 clones, approximately 59% seen once. The sequencing used CD4+ T cells sorted from blood, collected between weeks 55 and 65, from a patient treated with tofacitinib. The receptor set was obtained from a human donor with alopecia areata. CDR3s include the opening cysteine and the closing phenylalanine or tryptophan. Each record gives: J gene, V gene, clone size, CDR3 length, D gene, CDR3 protein, CDR3 DNA. D genes are given only for firm matches. For some rows the clone size is stated as once, few or many, or as a class when expanded; others skip it.

TRBJ2-1,TRBV27,few,16,TRBD1,CASSLRGQGFYNEQFF,TGTGCCAGCAGTTTACGCGGACAGGGATTTTACAATGAGCAGTTCTTC
TRBJ1-2,TRBV10-3,.,14,.,CAISGQGLNYGYTF,TGTGCCATCTCGGGGCAGGGCCTTAACTATGGCTACACCTTC
TRBJ2-5,TRBV15,.,13,.,CATSRTFQETQYF,TGTGCCACCAGCAGGACCTTCCAAGAGACCCAGTACTTC
TRBJ1-4,TRBV30,.,15,.,CAWSPGPTFNEKLFF,TGTGCCTGGAGTCCGGGACCGACTTTTAATGAAAAACTGTTTTTT
TRBJ2-5,TRBV30,.,14,.,CAWSVTVSTETQYF,TGTGCCTGGAGTGTAACCGTTAGCACGGAGACCCAGTACTTC
TRBJ1-1,TRBV29-1,.,13,.,CSVIPWANTEAFF,TGCAGCGTCATCCCTTGGGCGAACACTGAAGCTTTCTTT
TRBJ1-1,TRBV2,.,11,TRBD1,CASSGDREAFF,TGTGCCAGCAGTGGGGACAGGGAAGCTTTCTTT
TRBJ1-2,TRBV10-3,few,14,.,CAISALGAPQGYTF,TGTGCCATCAGTGCGCTGGGGGCCCCGCAAGGCTACACCTTC
TRBJ2-4,TRBV18,few,15,.,CASSPRADRTDIQYF,TGTGCCAGCTCACCGAGGGCGGACAGAACGGACATTCAGTACTTC
TRBJ1-1,TRBV6-1,.,12,.,CASSTGSTEAFF,TGTGCCAGCAGTACAGGATCCACTGAAGCTTTCTTT
TRBJ2-3,TRBV25-1,few,14,TRBD1,CASSGQGFTDTQYF,TGTGCCAGCAGTGGACAGGGGTTCACAGATACGCAGTATTTT
TRBJ1-2,TRBV30,.,12,.,CAWSVTREGYTF,TGTGCCTGGAGTGTGACACGCGAAGGCTACACCTTC
TRBJ2-1,TRBV5-1,.,16,.,CASSLADRTRYNEQFF,TGCGCCAGCAGCTTGGCCGACAGGACCCGATACAATGAGCAGTTCTTC